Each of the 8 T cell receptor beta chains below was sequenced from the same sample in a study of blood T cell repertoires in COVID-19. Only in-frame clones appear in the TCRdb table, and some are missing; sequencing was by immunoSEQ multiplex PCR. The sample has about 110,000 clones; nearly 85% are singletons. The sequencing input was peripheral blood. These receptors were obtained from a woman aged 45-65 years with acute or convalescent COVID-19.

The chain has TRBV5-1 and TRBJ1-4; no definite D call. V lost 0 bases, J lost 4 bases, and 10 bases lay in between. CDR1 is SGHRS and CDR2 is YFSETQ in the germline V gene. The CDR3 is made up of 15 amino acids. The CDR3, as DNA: TGCGCCAGCAGCTTGGGTACAGTGGGTAATGAAAAACTGTTTTTT. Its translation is CASSLGTVGNEKLFF.

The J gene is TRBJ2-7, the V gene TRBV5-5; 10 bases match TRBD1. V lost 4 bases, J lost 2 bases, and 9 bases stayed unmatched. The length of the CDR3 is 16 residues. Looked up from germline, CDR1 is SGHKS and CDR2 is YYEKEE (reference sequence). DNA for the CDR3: TGTGCCAGCAGCCCAACCGGGACAGGGGCTACCTACGAGCAGTACTTC. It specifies CASSPTGTGATYEQYF. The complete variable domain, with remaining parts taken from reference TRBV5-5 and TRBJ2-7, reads DAGVTQSPTHLIKTRGQQVTLRCSPISGHKSVSWYQQVLGQGPQFIFQYYEKEERGRGNFPDRFSARQFPNYSSELNVNALLLGDSALYLCASSPTGTGATYEQYFGPGTRLTVT.

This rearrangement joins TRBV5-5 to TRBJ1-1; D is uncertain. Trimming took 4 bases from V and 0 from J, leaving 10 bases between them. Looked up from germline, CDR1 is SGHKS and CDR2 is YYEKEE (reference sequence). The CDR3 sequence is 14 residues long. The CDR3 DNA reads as TGTGCCAGCAGCCTAACGGGGTTGAACACTGAAGCTTTCTTT. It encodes CASSLTGLNTEAFF.

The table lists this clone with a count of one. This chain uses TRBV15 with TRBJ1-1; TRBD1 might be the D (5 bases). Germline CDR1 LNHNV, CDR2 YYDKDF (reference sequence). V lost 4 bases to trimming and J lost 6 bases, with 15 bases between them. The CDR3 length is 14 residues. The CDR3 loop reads CATSIWGVDAEAFF. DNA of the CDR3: TGTGCCACCAGCATTTGGGGGGTTGACGCTGAAGCTTTCTTT.

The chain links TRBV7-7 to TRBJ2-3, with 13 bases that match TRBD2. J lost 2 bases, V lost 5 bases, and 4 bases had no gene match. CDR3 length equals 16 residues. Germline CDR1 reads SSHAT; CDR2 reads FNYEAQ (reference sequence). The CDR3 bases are TGTGCCAGCAGCGACGGGACTAGCGGGGCCACAGATACGCAGTATTTT. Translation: CASSDGTSGATDTQYF.

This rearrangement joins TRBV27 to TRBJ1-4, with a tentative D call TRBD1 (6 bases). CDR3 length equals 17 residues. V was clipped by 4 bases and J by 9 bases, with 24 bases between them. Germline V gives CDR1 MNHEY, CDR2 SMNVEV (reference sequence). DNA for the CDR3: TGTGCCAGCAGTTCGGACGTGGGGGCACCCGGGTTGAAAAAACTGTTTTTT. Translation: CASSSDVGAPGLKKLFF.

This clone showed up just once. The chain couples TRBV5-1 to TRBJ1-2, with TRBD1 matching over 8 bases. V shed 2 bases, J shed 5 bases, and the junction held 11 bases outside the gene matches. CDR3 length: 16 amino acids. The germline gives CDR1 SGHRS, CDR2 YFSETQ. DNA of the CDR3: TGCGCCAGCAGCTTTGGGACAGGCGCCATCGTATATGGCTACACCTTC. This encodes CASSFGTGAIVYGYTF.

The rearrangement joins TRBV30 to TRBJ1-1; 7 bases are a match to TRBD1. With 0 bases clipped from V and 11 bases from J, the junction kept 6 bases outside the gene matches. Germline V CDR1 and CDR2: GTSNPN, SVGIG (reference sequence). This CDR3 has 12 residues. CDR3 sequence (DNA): TGTGCCTGGAGTGTCAAGGGGGCGCGGGCTTTCTTT. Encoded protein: CAWSVKGARAFF.